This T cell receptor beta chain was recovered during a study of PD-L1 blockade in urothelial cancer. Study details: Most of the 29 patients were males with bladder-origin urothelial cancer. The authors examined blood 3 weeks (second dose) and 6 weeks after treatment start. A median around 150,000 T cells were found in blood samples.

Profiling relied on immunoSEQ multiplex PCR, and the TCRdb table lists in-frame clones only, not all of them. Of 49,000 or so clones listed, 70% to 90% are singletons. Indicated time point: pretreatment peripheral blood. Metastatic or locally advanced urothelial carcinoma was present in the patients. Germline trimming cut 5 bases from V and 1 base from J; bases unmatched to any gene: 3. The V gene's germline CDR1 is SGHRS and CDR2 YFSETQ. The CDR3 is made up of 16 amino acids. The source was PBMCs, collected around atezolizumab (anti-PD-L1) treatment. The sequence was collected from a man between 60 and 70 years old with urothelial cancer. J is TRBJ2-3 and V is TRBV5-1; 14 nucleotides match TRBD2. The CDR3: CASSPGLAGGTDTQYF. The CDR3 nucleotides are TGCGCCAGCAGTCCGGGACTAGCGGGAGGCACAGATACGCAGTATTTT.